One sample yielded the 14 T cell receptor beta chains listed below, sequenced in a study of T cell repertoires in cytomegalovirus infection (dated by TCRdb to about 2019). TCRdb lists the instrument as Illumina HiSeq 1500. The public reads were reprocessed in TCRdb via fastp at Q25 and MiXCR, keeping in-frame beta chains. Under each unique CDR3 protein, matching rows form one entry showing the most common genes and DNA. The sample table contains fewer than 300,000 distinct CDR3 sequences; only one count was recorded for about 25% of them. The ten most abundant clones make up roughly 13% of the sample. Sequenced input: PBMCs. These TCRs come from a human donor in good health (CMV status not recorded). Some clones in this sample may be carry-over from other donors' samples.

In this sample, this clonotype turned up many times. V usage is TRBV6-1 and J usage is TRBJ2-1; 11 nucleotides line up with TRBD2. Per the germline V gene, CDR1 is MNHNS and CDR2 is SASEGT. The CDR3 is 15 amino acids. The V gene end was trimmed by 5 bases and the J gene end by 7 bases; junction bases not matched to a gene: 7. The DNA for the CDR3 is TGTGCCAGCAGTTCAACTAGCGGGAGAGGAAATGAGCAGTTCTTC. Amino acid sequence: CASSSTSGRGNEQFF.

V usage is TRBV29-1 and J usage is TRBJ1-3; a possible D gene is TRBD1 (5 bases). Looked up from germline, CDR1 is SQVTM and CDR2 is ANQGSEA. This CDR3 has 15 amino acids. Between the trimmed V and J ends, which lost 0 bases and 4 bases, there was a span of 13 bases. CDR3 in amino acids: CSVEDPQGGGNTIYF. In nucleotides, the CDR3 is TGCAGCGTTGAAGATCCCCAGGGTGGAGGAAACACCATATATTTT.

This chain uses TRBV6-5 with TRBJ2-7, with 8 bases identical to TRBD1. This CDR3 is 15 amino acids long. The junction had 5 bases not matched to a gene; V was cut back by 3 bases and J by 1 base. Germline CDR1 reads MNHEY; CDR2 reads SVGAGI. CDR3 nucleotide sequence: TGTGCCAGCAGTTATGGGACAGGATATTCCTACGAGCAGTACTTC. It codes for CASSYGTGYSYEQYF.

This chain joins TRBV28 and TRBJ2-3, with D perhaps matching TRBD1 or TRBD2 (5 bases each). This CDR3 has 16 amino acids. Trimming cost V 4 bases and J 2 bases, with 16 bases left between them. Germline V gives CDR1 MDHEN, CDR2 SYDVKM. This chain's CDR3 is CASSWGLFSFTDTQYF. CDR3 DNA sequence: TGTGCCAGCAGTTGGGGGTTATTCTCTTTCACAGATACGCAGTATTTT.

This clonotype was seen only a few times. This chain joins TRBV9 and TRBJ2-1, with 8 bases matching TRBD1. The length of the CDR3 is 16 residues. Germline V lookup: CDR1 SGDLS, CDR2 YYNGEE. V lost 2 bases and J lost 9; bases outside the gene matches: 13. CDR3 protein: CASSVSETWTGPEQFF. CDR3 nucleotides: TGTGCCAGCAGCGTTTCGGAAACCTGGACAGGGCCTGAGCAGTTCTTC.

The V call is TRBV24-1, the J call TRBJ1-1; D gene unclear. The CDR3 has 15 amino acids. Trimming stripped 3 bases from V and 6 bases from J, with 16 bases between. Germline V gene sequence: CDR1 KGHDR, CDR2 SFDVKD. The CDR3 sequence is CATSDDRRPRAEAFF. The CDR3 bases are TGTGCCACCAGTGATGACCGGCGACCTAGAGCTGAAGCTTTCTTT.

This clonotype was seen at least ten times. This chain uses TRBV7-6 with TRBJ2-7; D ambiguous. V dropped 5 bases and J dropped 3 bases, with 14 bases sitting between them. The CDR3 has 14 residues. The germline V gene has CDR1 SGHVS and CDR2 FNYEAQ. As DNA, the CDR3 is TGTGCCAGCAGCCCGTCCCCCGCGGACTACGAGCAGTACTTC. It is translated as CASSPSPADYEQYF.

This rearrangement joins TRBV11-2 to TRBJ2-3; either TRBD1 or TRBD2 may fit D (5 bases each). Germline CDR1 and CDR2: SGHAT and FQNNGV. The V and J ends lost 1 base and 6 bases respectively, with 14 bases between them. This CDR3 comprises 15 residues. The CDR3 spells CASSLVGATGDTQYF. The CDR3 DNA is TGTGCCAGCAGCTTAGTCGGGGCCACGGGGGATACGCAGTATTTT.

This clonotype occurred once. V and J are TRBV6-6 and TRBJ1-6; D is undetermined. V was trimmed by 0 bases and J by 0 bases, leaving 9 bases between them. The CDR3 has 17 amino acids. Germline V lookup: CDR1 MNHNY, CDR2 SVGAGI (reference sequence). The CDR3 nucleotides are TGTGCCAGCAGTTACTCGGGCAGGAGCTCCTATAATTCACCCCTCCACTTT. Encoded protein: CASSYSGRSSYNSPLHF.

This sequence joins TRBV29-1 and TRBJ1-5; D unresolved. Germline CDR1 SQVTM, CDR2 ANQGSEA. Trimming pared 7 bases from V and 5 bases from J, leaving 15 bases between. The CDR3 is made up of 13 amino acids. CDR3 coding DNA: TGCAGCGCCCTGGTGGCGGGCGATCAGCCCCAGCATTTT. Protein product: CSALVAGDQPQHF. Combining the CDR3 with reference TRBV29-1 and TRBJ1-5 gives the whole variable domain SAVISQKPSRDICQRGTSLTIQCQVDSQVTMMFWYRQQPGQSLTLIATANQGSEATYESGFVIDKFPISRPNLTFSTLTVSNMSPEDSSIYLCSALVAGDQPQHFGDGTRLSIL.

CDR3 amino acids: CASSLYGFRTSRGEQYF. In DNA form, the CDR3 reads TGTGCCAGCAGTTTATACGGATTTCGGACTAGCCGGGGCGAGCAGTACTTC. The gene calls are TRBV28 and TRBJ2-7; 8 bases are a match to TRBD2. V lost 1 base and J lost 6; bases outside the gene matches: 14. Germline V gives CDR1 MDHEN, CDR2 SYDVKM. The CDR3 covers 17 residues.

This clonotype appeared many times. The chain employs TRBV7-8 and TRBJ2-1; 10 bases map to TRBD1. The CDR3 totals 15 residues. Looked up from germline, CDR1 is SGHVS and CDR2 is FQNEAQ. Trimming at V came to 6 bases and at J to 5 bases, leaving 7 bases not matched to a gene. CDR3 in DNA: TGTGCCAGCAGGGGAGGGACAGGGGTTAACAATGAGCAGTTCTTC. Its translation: CASRGGTGVNNEQFF.

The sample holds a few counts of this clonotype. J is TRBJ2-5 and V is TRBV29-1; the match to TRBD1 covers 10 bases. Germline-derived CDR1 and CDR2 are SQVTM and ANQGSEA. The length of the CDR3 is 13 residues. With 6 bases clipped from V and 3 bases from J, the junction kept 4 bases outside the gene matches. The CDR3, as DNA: TGCAGCGTGGACAGGGGGAGTGAAGAGACCCAGTACTTC. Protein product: CSVDRGSEETQYF.

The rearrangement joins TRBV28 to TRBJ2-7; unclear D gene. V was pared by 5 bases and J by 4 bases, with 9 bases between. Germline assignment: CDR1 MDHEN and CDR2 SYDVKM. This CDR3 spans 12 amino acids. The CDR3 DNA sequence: TGTGCCAGCAGTAGGCTGATTTACGAGCAGTACTTC. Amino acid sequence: CASSRLIYEQYF.